This is a list of T cell receptor beta chains from one sample in a study of radiation and T cells in renal cell carcinoma. TCRdb's table, derived via immunoSEQ multiplex PCR, lists solely in-frame clones and lacks some. Found here are about 59,000 clones, 65% to 85% of them singletons; the top ten hold approximately 6.8%. The specimen was blood, collected from a patient whose treatment included radiotherapy and nephrectomy. The source of these receptors is a man aged 55 to 70 with renal cell carcinoma. CDR3s include the opening cysteine and the closing phenylalanine or tryptophan. A D gene is named only where the DNA matches it firmly. Clone size, where shown, is once, few, many, or a class for clones that have expanded.

V gene: TRBV7-9; J gene: TRBJ1-1; D gene: TRBD1; clone size: .; CDR3 DNA: TGTGCCAGCAGCCGACCGTGGACAGGCGGCGAAGCTTTCTTT; CDR3 protein: CASSRPWTGGEAFF
V gene: TRBV5-1; J gene: TRBJ1-4; D gene: .; clone size: .; CDR3 DNA: TGCGCCAGCAGCTTGGCCGGGGATGCAACTAATGAAAAACTGTTTTTT; CDR3 protein: CASSLAGDATNEKLFF
V gene: TRBV29-1; J gene: TRBJ2-7; D gene: .; clone size: .; CDR3 DNA: TGCAGCGTTGAAGAGGGCCGCTCCTACGAGCAGTACTTC; CDR3 protein: CSVEEGRSYEQYF
V gene: TRBV5-6; J gene: TRBJ2-7; D gene: TRBD1; clone size: once; CDR3 DNA: TGTGCCAGCATTGTACACAGGGGGATATACTTC; CDR3 protein: CASIVHRGIYF
V gene: TRBV11-2; J gene: TRBJ1-1; D gene: .; clone size: .; CDR3 DNA: TGTGCCAGCAGCTCTTCGACGGCGAACACTGAAGCTTTCTTT; CDR3 protein: CASSSSTANTEAFF
V gene: TRBV7-9; J gene: TRBJ2-7; D gene: .; clone size: .; CDR3 DNA: TGTGCCAGCAGCTTAGGAGGCCAAGGGCCAGGGTACGAGCAGTACTTC; CDR3 protein: CASSLGGQGPGYEQYF
V gene: TRBV9; J gene: TRBJ2-2; D gene: .; clone size: .; CDR3 DNA: TGTGCCAGCAGCGGCACTAGTTTCACCGGGGAGCTGTTTTTT; CDR3 protein: CASSGTSFTGELFF
V gene: TRBV10-2; J gene: TRBJ1-5; D gene: .; clone size: .; CDR3 DNA: TGCGCCAGCACCGCACAGTGGAATCAGCCCCAGCATTTT; CDR3 protein: CASTAQWNQPQHF
V gene: TRBV23-1; J gene: TRBJ1-1; D gene: .; clone size: .; CDR3 DNA: TGCGCCAGCAGTCACGGGGACGGCGACCGCACCTCTTCTGAAGCTTTCTTT; CDR3 protein: CASSHGDGDRTSSEAFF
V gene: TRBV11-3; J gene: TRBJ2-1; D gene: .; clone size: .; CDR3 DNA: TGTGCCAGCAGCTTGGCCAGCGGCAACAATGAGCAGTTCTTC; CDR3 protein: CASSLASGNNEQFF
V gene: TRBV4-3; J gene: TRBJ2-7; D gene: TRBD1; clone size: .; CDR3 DNA: TGCGCCAGCAGCCAAGATTCCGGACAGGCCTCCTACGAGCAGTACTTC; CDR3 protein: CASSQDSGQASYEQYF
V gene: TRBV7-2; J gene: TRBJ1-4; D gene: TRBD1; clone size: .; CDR3 DNA: TGTGCCAGCAGCCTCGGTCCGGGACAGAGAAATGAAAAACTGTTTTTT; CDR3 protein: CASSLGPGQRNEKLFF
V gene: TRBV7-6; J gene: TRBJ2-3; D gene: .; clone size: few; CDR3 DNA: TGTGCCAGCAGCTTAGTCAGACCTGGCACAGATACGCAGTATTTT; CDR3 protein: CASSLVRPGTDTQYF
V gene: TRBV14; J gene: TRBJ1-3; D gene: TRBD1; clone size: .; CDR3 DNA: TGTGCCAGCAGCCGACCCGGACAGGTTACAAACACCATATATTTT; CDR3 protein: CASSRPGQVTNTIYF
V gene: TRBV19; J gene: TRBJ1-5; D gene: .; clone size: .; CDR3 DNA: TGTGCCAGTAGTATGGGTCACCAACAGCCCCAGCATTTT; CDR3 protein: CASSMGHQQPQHF
V gene: TRBV27; J gene: TRBJ1-2; D gene: .; clone size: .; CDR3 DNA: TGTGCCAGCAGTTCCCTCGGTTCCGACTATGGCTACACCTTC; CDR3 protein: CASSSLGSDYGYTF
V gene: TRBV5-1; J gene: TRBJ1-5; D gene: .; clone size: .; CDR3 DNA: TGCGCCAGCAGCTTGAGGGGAGATCAGCCCCAGCATTTT; CDR3 protein: CASSLRGDQPQHF
V gene: TRBV30; J gene: TRBJ1-2; D gene: .; clone size: .; CDR3 DNA: TGTGCCTGGAGTGGCCGCAGGGAGATTGGCTACACCTTC; CDR3 protein: CAWSGRREIGYTF
V gene: TRBV6-4; J gene: TRBJ2-3; D gene: TRBD2; clone size: .; CDR3 DNA: TGTGCCAGCAGTGACTCGACGGGAGGCTCCGGTACGCAGTATTTT; CDR3 protein: CASSDSTGGSGTQYF
V gene: TRBV4-2; J gene: TRBJ2-1; D gene: .; clone size: .; CDR3 DNA: TGTGCCAGCAGCCAAGATAGGCGACCGTCCTACAATGAGCAGTTCTTC; CDR3 protein: CASSQDRRPSYNEQFF
V gene: TRBV5-8; J gene: TRBJ2-1; D gene: .; clone size: .; CDR3 DNA: TGTGCCAGCAGCTTGGATACTGAGAATGAGCAGTTCTTC; CDR3 protein: CASSLDTENEQFF
V gene: TRBV7-3; J gene: TRBJ1-1; D gene: .; clone size: .; CDR3 DNA: TGTGCCAGCAGCTTCGACAGGTCTGGGAACACTGAAGCTTTCTTT; CDR3 protein: CASSFDRSGNTEAFF
V gene: TRBV18; J gene: TRBJ2-1; D gene: TRBD2; clone size: .; CDR3 DNA: TGTGCCAGCTCACCCGGGGGGACTAGCGGATACAATGAGCAGTTCTTC; CDR3 protein: CASSPGGTSGYNEQFF
V gene: TRBV7-7; J gene: TRBJ2-5; D gene: TRBD2; clone size: .; CDR3 DNA: TGTGCCAGCAGCTTAGCGCTAGCGGGGGGGCAAAAGACCCAGTACTTC; CDR3 protein: CASSLALAGGQKTQYF
V gene: TRBV7-2; J gene: TRBJ2-7; D gene: .; clone size: few; CDR3 DNA: TGTGCCAGCAGCTTAGAACTTTACGAGCAGTACTTC; CDR3 protein: CASSLELYEQYF
V gene: TRBV19; J gene: TRBJ2-6; D gene: .; clone size: once; CDR3 DNA: TGTGCCAGTATCACCTCTGGGGCCAACGTCCTGACTTTC; CDR3 protein: CASITSGANVLTF